This is a list of T cell receptor beta chains from one sample in a study of T-cell reconstitution after alpha-beta-depleted transplantation in children. TCRdb re-called the PCR reads through MiXCR, storing one row per CDR3 protein. The sample contains about 460,000 distinct CDR3 sequences, roughly a tenth of which appear only once. This specimen consisted of PBMCs, obtained before TCRalphabeta/CD19-depleted stem cell transplant. These receptors were obtained from a child aged 2-9 years with inherited bone marrow failure, due to receive a stem cell transplant. CDR3s include the opening cysteine and the closing phenylalanine or tryptophan. D genes are given only for firm matches. Clone size is stated in some rows and not others, as once, few, many or a class when expanded.

j_gene | v_gene | d_gene | len | abundance | CDR3aa | CDR3nt
TRBJ2-3 | TRBV5-5 | TRBD1 | 15 | many | CASSLTGGIADTQYF | TGTGCCAGCAGCTTGACAGGGGGCATAGCAGATACGCAGTATTTT
TRBJ2-7 | TRBV4-2 | - | 15 | many | CASSSHLALTYEQYF | TGTGCCAGCAGCTCCCACCTAGCGCTGACCTACGAGCAGTACTTC
TRBJ2-3 | TRBV20-1 | - | 15 | many | CSAREAVRGTDTQYF | TGCAGTGCTAGAGAAGCGGTGCGCGGGACAGATACGCAGTATTTT
TRBJ2-3 | TRBV28 | TRBD2 | 18 | many | CASRITTGTSLGTDTQYF | TGTGCCAGCAGAATAACGACCGGGACTAGTCTAGGCACAGATACGCAGTATTTT
TRBJ1-6 | TRBV12-3/TRBV12-4 | - | 14 | many | CASSFWGNNSPLHF | TGTGCCAGCAGTTTTTGGGGAAATAATTCACCCCTCCACTTT
TRBJ1-2 | TRBV30 | - | 13 | few | CAWTGAANYGYTF | TGTGCCTGGACAGGGGCCGCTAACTATGGCTACACCTTC
TRBJ1-5 | TRBV20-1 | - | 15 | many | CSARGHYGWVQPQHF | TGCAGTGCTAGAGGTCATTACGGGTGGGTTCAGCCCCAGCATTTT
TRBJ1-1 | TRBV5-5 | - | 15 | many | CASSLAWGLNTEAFF | TGTGCCAGCAGCTTGGCCTGGGGGCTTAACACTGAAGCTTTCTTT
TRBJ2-2 | TRBV29-1 | TRBD1 | 15 | - | CSVEEGQGAPGELFF | TGCAGCGTTGAAGAGGGACAGGGGGCTCCCGGGGAGCTGTTTTTT
TRBJ2-1 | TRBV7-2 | - | 16 | many | CASSPSSAGAYNEQFF | TGTGCCAGCAGCCCTTCCAGTGCTGGGGCCTACAATGAGCAGTTCTTC
TRBJ2-7 | TRBV28 | - | 14 | many | CASSWGALGHEQYF | TGTGCCAGCAGTTGGGGGGCGCTTGGCCACGAGCAGTACTTC
TRBJ1-2 | TRBV19 | - | 13 | - | CASRDGTNYGYTF | TGTGCCAGTAGGGACGGAACTAACTATGGCTACACCTTC
TRBJ2-1 | TRBV6-2/TRBV6-3 | - | 12 | few | CASSYGTNEQFF | TGTGCCAGCAGTTACGGGACGAATGAGCAGTTCTTC
TRBJ2-7 | TRBV2 | - | 14 | few | CASSDLRATYEQYF | TGTGCCAGCAGTGATCTACGCGCGACCTACGAGCAGTACTTC
TRBJ2-3 | TRBV12-5 | - | 14 | few | CASGLGTSPDTQYF | TGTGCTAGTGGTTTGGGGACTTCCCCGGATACGCAGTATTTT
TRBJ2-5 | TRBV5-1 | TRBD1 | 15 | many | CASSLGTGALETQYF | TGCGCCAGCAGCTTAGGGACAGGGGCCTTAGAGACCCAGTACTTC
TRBJ2-7 | TRBV7-6 | - | 13 | many | CASSPSRGREQYF | TGTGCCAGCAGCCCTAGTAGGGGACGCGAGCAGTACTTC
TRBJ2-1 | TRBV5-5 | - | 18 | many | CASSSHVGGQSSYNEQFF | TGTGCCAGCAGCTCCCATGTGGGAGGCCAAAGCTCCTACAATGAGCAGTTCTTC
TRBJ1-4 | TRBV7-2 | - | 14 | many | CASSFTATNEKLFF | TGTGCCAGCAGCTTCACAGCAACTAATGAAAAACTGTTTTTT
TRBJ2-1 | TRBV7-8 | TRBD2 | 16 | - | CASSWGLREGHNEQFF | TGTGCCAGCAGCTGGGGCTTGCGGGAGGGGCACAATGAGCAGTTCTTC
TRBJ1-4 | TRBV20-1 | - | 14 | many | CSASQRTGLSKLFF | TGCAGTGCTAGTCAACGAACAGGGTTGTCAAAACTGTTTTTT
TRBJ1-1 | TRBV6-5 | - | 12 | many | CASSYNLGEAFF | TGTGCCAGCAGTTACAATCTCGGGGAAGCTTTCTTT
TRBJ2-5 | TRBV20-1 | TRBD1 | 15 | few | CSARERGQGQETQYF | TGCAGTGCTAGAGAAAGGGGACAGGGGCAAGAGACCCAGTACTTC
TRBJ2-3 | TRBV4-3 | TRBD2 | 14 | many | CASSPLAGVDTQYF | TGCGCCAGCAGCCCGCTAGCGGGAGTAGATACGCAGTATTTT
TRBJ1-2 | TRBV2 | - | 17 | - | CASSAPMLEGVPYGYTF | TGTGCCAGCAGTGCTCCCATGTTGGAGGGGGTCCCCTATGGCTACACCTTC
TRBJ2-3 | TRBV3-1 | TRBD2 | 16 | many | CASSQGTAGGQDTQYF | TGTGCCAGCAGCCAAGGAACGGCGGGGGGGCAAGATACGCAGTATTTT
TRBJ1-1 | TRBV20-1 | - | 14 | many | CSAFLTGYNTEAFF | TGCAGTGCTTTCCTGACAGGATATAACACTGAAGCTTTCTTT
TRBJ2-3 | TRBV20-1 | - | 16 | many | CSARAHSRGPTDTQYF | TGCAGTGCTAGAGCGCATTCGCGGGGACCCACAGATACGCAGTATTTT